This TCR beta chain derives from a study of T cell repertoires in urothelial bladder cancer. Overall study: Of 11 to 12 resected lesions, a few were cT2 or greater.

The CDR3 is made up of 15 amino acids. Germline V gene data show CDR1 as SGHRS and CDR2 as YFSETQ. V dropped 3 bases and J dropped 7; count of bases not matched to a gene: 6. Using immunoSEQ multiplex PCR, the repertoire was profiled, and TCRdb retains in-frame clones only, with some absent. The sample yields fewer than 15,000 clones, 66% seen once. The chain joins TRBV5-1 to TRBJ2-1; TRBD1 matches 11 bases. Specimen: tumor-infiltrating cells from bladder cancer. The receptor's source is a human donor with urothelial carcinoma. CDR3 amino acids: CASSSGQGVWNEQFF. In nucleotides, the CDR3 is TGCGCCAGCAGCTCGGGACAGGGGGTATGGAATGAGCAGTTCTTC.